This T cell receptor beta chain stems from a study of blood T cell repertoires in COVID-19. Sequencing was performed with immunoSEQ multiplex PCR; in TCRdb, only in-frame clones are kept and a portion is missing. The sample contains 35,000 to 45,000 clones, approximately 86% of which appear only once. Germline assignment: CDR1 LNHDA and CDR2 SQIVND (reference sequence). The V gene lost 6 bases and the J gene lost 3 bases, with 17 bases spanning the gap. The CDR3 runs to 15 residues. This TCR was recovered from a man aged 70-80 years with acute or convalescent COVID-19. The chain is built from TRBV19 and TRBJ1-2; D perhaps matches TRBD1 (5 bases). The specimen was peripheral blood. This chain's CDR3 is CASSPGGGKYYGYTF. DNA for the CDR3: TGTGCCAGTAGCCCGGGGGGAGGAAAATACTATGGCTACACCTTC.